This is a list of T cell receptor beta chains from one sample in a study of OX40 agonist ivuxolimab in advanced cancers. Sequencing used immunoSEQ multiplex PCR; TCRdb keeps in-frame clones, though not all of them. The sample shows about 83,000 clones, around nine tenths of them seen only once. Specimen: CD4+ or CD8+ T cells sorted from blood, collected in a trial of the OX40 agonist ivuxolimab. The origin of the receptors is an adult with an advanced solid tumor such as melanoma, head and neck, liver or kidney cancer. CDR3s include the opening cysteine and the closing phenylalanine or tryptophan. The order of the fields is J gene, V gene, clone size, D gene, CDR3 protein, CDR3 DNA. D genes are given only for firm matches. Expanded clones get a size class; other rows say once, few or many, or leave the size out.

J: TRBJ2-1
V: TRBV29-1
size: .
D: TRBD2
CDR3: CSVGGSGRPQFF
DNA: TGCAGCGTGGGTGGTAGCGGGAGGCCGCAGTTCTTC

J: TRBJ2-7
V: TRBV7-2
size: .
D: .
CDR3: CASSLVGEPRTYEQYF
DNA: TGTGCCAGCAGCTTAGTGGGGGAACCTAGGACCTACGAGCAGTACTTC

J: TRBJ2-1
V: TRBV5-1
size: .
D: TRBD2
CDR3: CASERTSGPRGNEQFF
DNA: TGCGCCAGCGAGAGGACTAGCGGCCCGAGGGGCAATGAGCAGTTCTTC

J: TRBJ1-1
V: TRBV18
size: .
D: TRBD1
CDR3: CASSPRAVGDRGLEAFF
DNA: TGTGCCAGCTCACCCCGAGCGGTAGGAGACAGGGGACTTGAAGCTTTCTTT

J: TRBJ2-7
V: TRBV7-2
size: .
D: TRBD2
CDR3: CASSLAASGYYEQYF
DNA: TGTGCCAGCAGCTTAGCGGCTAGCGGCTACTACGAGCAGTACTTC

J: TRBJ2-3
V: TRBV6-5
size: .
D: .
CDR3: CASSYYKGGLDTQYF
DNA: TGTGCCAGCAGTTACTACAAGGGGGGGTTGGATACGCAGTATTTT

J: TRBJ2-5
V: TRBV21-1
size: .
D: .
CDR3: CASQMGRRNVETQYF
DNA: TGTGCCAGCCAGATGGGACGGAGGAACGTGGAGACCCAGTACTTC

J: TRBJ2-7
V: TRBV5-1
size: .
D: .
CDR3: CASSLVGGARAYEQYF
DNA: TGCGCCAGCAGCTTGGTAGGAGGGGCGCGGGCCTACGAGCAGTACTTC

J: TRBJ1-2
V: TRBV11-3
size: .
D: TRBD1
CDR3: CASSRWDRGYGYTF
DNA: TGTGCCAGCAGTCGTTGGGACAGGGGCTATGGCTACACCTTC

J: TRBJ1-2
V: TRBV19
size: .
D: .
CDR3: CASSIDGTAGSGYTF
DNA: TGTGCCAGTAGTATAGACGGGACCGCCGGTTCGGGCTACACCTTC

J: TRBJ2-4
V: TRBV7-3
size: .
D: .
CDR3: CASQGGLLAKNIQYF
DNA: TGTGCCAGCCAAGGGGGGCTTCTAGCCAAAAACATTCAGTACTTC

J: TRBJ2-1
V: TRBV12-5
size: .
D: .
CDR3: CASGLVHNEQFF
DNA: TGTGCTAGTGGTTTGGTACACAATGAGCAGTTCTTC

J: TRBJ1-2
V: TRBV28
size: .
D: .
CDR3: CASSSQGSYGYTF
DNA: TGTGCCAGCAGTTCCCAGGGGAGCTATGGCTACACCTTC

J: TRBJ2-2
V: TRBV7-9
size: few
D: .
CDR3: CASSLGFVGELFF
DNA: TGTGCCAGCAGCTTAGGGTTCGTCGGGGAGCTGTTTTTT

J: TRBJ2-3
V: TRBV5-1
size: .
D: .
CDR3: CASSWGIEATDTQYF
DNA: TGCGCCAGCAGCTGGGGAATTGAGGCCACAGATACGCAGTATTTT

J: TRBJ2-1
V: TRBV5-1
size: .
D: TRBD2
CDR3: CASSFAVTSGFYSPGSYNEQFF
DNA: TGCGCCAGCAGCTTCGCGGTGACTAGCGGATTTTACTCTCCTGGAAGCTACAATGAGCAGTTCTTC

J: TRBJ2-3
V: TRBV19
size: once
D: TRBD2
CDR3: CASSISSGGLTDTQYF
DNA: TGTGCCAGTAGTATCTCTAGCGGGGGGCTCACAGATACGCAGTATTTT

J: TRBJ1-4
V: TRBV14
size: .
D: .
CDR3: CASSQEAARLGEKLFF
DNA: TGTGCCAGCAGCCAAGAAGCCGCGAGGTTGGGTGAAAAACTGTTTTTT

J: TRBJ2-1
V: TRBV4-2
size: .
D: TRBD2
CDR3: CASSQVGGGVSSYNEQFF
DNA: TGTGCCAGCAGCCAAGTAGGTGGGGGGGTCAGCTCCTACAATGAGCAGTTCTTC

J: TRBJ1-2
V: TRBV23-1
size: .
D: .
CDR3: CASKGDTNYGYTF
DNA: TGCGCCAGCAAGGGGGACACTAACTATGGCTACACCTTC

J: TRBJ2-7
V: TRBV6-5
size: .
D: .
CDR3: CASSYSYDSPYEQYF
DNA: TGTGCCAGCAGTTACTCCTATGACAGCCCCTACGAGCAGTACTTC

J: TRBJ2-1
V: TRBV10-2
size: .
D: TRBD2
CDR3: CASSDWASGFYNEQFF
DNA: TGCGCCAGCAGTGATTGGGCTAGCGGGTTTTACAATGAGCAGTTCTTC

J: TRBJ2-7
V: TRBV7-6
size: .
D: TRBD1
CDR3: CASSLGQGGPYEQYF
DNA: TGTGCCAGCAGCCTGGGACAGGGAGGGCCCTACGAGCAGTACTTC

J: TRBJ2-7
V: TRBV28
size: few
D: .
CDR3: CASNGGRAYEQYF
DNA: TGTGCCAGCAACGGCGGAAGGGCCTACGAGCAGTACTTC

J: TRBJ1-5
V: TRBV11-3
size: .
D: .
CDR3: CASSLSFQQPQHF
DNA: TGTGCCAGCAGCTTAAGCTTTCAACAGCCCCAGCATTTT

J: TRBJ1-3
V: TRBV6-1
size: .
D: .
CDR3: CASSEMGGDTIYF
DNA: TGTGCCAGCAGTGAAATGGGAGGGGACACCATATATTTT

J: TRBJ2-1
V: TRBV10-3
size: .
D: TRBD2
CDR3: CAISESTSGGDNEQFF
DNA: TGTGCCATCAGTGAGTCAACTAGCGGGGGGGACAATGAGCAGTTCTTC

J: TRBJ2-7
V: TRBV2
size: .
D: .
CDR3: CASSGTAREQYF
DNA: TGTGCCAGCAGTGGGACAGCTAGGGAGCAGTACTTC

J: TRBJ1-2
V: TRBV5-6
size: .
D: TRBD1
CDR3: CASSSPGTGVGGYTF
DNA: TGTGCCAGCAGCAGTCCCGGGACAGGGGTTGGAGGCTACACCTTC

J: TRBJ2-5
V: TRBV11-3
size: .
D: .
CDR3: CASSSYGETQYF
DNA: TGTGCCAGCAGCTCGTACGGAGAGACCCAGTACTTC

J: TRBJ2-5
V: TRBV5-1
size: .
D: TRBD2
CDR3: CASSSVLAGLGSQETQYF
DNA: TGCGCCAGCAGCTCGGTACTAGCGGGCCTTGGGTCCCAAGAGACCCAGTACTTC

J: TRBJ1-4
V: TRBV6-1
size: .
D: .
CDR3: CASGGRVQEKLFF
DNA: TGTGCCAGCGGAGGCAGGGTCCAGGAAAAACTGTTTTTT

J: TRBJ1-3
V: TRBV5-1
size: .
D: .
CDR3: CASKGSAEGNTIYF
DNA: TGCGCCAGCAAAGGATCGGCAGAAGGAAACACCATATATTTT

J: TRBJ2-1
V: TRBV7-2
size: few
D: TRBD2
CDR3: CASSTGLAGGRQFF
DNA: TGTGCCAGCAGCACGGGACTAGCGGGAGGCAGGCAGTTCTTC

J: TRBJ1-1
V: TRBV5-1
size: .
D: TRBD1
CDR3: CASSLVGTGVTEAFF
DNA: TGCGCCAGCAGCTTGGTTGGGACAGGGGTCACTGAAGCTTTCTTT

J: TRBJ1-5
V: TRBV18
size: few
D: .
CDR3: CASSPRSEQSSQHF
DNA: TGTGCCAGCTCACCACGGTCCGAGCAGTCTTCCCAGCATTTT

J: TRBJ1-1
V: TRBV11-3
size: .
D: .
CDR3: CASSLMPNTEAFF
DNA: TGTGCCAGCAGCTTAATGCCGAACACTGAAGCTTTCTTT

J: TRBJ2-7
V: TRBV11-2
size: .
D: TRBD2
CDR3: CASSFGRGRAYEQYF
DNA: TGTGCCAGCAGCTTCGGGCGCGGGAGGGCCTACGAGCAGTACTTC

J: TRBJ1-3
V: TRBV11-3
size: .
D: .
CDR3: CASSFLGVSGNTIYF
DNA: TGTGCCAGCAGCTTCTTAGGCGTCTCTGGAAACACCATATATTTT

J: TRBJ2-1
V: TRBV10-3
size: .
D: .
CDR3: CAISDGGVAVEQFF
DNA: TGTGCCATCAGTGACGGGGGAGTCGCGGTTGAGCAGTTCTTC

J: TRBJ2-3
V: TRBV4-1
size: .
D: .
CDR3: CASSHTFLPTDTQYF
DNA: TGCGCCAGCAGCCACACCTTCCTACCCACAGATACGCAGTATTTT

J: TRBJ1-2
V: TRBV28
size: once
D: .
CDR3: CASSFAANYGYTF
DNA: TGTGCCAGCAGTTTCGCAGCTAACTATGGCTACACCTTC

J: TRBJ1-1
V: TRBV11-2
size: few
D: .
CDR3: CASSLVRDTEAFF
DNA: TGTGCCAGCAGCTTAGTTAGGGACACTGAAGCTTTCTTT

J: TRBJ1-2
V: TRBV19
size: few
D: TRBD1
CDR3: CATQTGSNYGYTF
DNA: TGTGCCACCCAGACAGGGTCGAACTATGGCTACACCTTC

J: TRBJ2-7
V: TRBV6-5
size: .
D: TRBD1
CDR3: CASSRDRSSYEQYF
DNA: TGTGCCAGCAGCCGGGACAGGTCCTCCTACGAGCAGTACTTC

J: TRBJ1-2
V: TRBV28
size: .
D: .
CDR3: CASRPQSNYGYTF
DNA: TGTGCCAGCAGACCGCAGTCTAACTATGGCTACACCTTC

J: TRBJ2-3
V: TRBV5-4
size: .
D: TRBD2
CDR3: CASSLFPSGNTDTQYF
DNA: TGTGCCAGCAGCTTGTTTCCTAGCGGGAACACAGATACGCAGTATTTT

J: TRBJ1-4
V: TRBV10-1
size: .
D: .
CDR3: CASSPGENEKLFF
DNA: TGCGCCAGCAGTCCGGGCGAGAATGAAAAACTGTTTTTT

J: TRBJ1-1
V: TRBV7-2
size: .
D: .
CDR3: CASSSTAMNTEAFF
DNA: TGTGCCAGCAGCTCGACAGCTATGAACACTGAAGCTTTCTTT

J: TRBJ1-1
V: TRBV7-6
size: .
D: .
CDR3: CASPFARNTEAFF
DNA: TGTGCCAGCCCATTTGCCAGGAACACTGAAGCTTTCTTT

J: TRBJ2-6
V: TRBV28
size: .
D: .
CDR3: CASRESGANVLTF
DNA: TGTGCCAGCAGAGAGTCTGGGGCCAACGTCCTGACTTTC

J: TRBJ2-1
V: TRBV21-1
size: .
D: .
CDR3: CASSKGIMDRGSNEQFF
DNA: TGTGCCAGCAGCAAAGGAATCATGGACAGGGGGAGCAATGAGCAGTTCTTC

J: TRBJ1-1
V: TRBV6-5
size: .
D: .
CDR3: CASSRSLQPEAFF
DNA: TGTGCCAGCAGTCGCTCACTTCAACCGGAAGCTTTCTTT

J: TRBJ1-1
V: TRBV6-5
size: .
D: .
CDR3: CASSYSGQARTEAFF
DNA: TGTGCCAGCAGTTACTCGGGTCAGGCCAGGACTGAAGCTTTCTTT

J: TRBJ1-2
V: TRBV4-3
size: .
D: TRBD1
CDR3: CASSQNTGVGYGYTF
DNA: TGCGCCAGCAGCCAGAATACAGGGGTGGGCTATGGCTACACCTTC